The 15 T cell receptor beta chains given below trace back to one sample, sequenced in a study of Tregs in tolerant kidney transplant recipients. Only in-frame clones appear in the TCRdb table, and some are missing; sequencing was by immunoSEQ multiplex PCR. The sample lists roughly 250,000 clones, roughly 80% occurring once. The sequencing sample was made of CD4+ T cells from blood. These receptors all stem from a human donor in good health.

The J gene is TRBJ1-6, the V gene TRBV4-1; possibly TRBD1 for D (6 bases). Trimming took off 6 bases at V and 7 bases at J, with 16 bases between the two ends. In germline, CDR1 is MGHRA, CDR2 YSYEKL. The length of the CDR3 is 15 residues. The CDR3 sequence is CASRTQGVENSPLHF. The CDR3, as DNA: TGCGCCAGCAGGACACAGGGAGTCGAGAATTCACCCCTCCACTTT.

V is TRBV4-1 and J is TRBJ2-3; TRBD2 matches at 12 bases. The V and J ends lost 4 bases and 1 base, in that order; junction bases with no gene match: 0. Looked up from germline, CDR1 is MGHRA and CDR2 is YSYEKL. The CDR3 is 15 amino acids. This CDR3 is CASSRLAGGTDTQYF. CDR3 DNA sequence: TGCGCCAGCAGCCGACTAGCGGGGGGCACAGATACGCAGTATTTT.

The gene calls are TRBV19 and TRBJ2-2; D gene uncertain. CDR1 is LNHDA and CDR2 is SQIVND in the germline V gene (reference sequence). The V end was cut by 7 bases, the J end by 0 bases, with 18 bases between. This CDR3 spans 17 amino acids. CDR3 in amino acids: CASNRRADEPNTGELFF. CDR3 sequence (DNA): TGTGCCAGTAATCGTCGGGCAGACGAGCCGAACACCGGGGAGCTGTTTTTT.

The chain links TRBV2 to TRBJ1-2, with D perhaps TRBD1 (6 bases). V was clipped by 1 base and J by 8 bases, with 11 bases between them. CDR3 length: 13 amino acids. Germline V gene lookup returns CDR1 SNHLY and CDR2 FYNNEI. The CDR3 spells CASSEVVGGGYTF. CDR3 nucleotides: TGTGCCAGCAGTGAAGTAGTCGGGGGCGGCTACACCTTC.

As concerns this clone: The sample contains more than one DNA sequence encoding this CDR3. The chain recombines TRBV18 with TRBJ1-2; 11 nucleotides line up with TRBD1. In germline, CDR1 is KGHSH, CDR2 LQKENI. This CDR3 is built from 16 residues. Trimming removed 1 base from V and 6 bases from J; junction bases left unmatched: 7. For the CDR3, the DNA is TGTGCCAGCTCACCACAGAGGACAGGGGGCTATGATGGCTACACCTTC. This codes for CASSPQRTGGYDGYTF.

Comment on this clone: Because the CDR3 is missing its conserved closing phenylalanine or tryptophan, this is likely a read error. The V and J genes are TRBV18 and TRBJ1-2; 12 positions match TRBD1. The J segment lost 6 bases and the V segment lost 6 bases, leaving 11 bases of the junction unmatched. The CDR3 sequence is 16 residues long. Per the germline V gene, CDR1 is KGHSH and CDR2 is LQKENI. The CDR3 is CASSSGTGGLSDGYTL. The CDR3 DNA is TGTGCCAGCTCGTCCGGGACAGGGGGCCTTTCTGATGGCTACACCCTC.

With respect to this clone: The same CDR3 can be traced to other DNA sequences in this sample. CDR3 region: CASSERREGQPQHF. DNA for the CDR3: TGTGCCAGCAGTGAACGGCGGGAGGGGCAGCCCCAGCATTTT. This chain joins TRBV2 and TRBJ1-5, with a possible D match to TRBD1 (5 bases). This CDR3 comprises 14 residues. CDR1 and CDR2 from the germline V gene are SNHLY and FYNNEI. The V end lost 2 bases, the J end lost 7 bases, and 12 bases lay between the germline ends. The full variable domain, in which reference TRBV2 and TRBJ1-5 provide the parts outside the CDR3, is EPEVTQTPSHQVTQMGQEVILRCVPISNHLYFYWYRQILGQKVEFLVSFYNNEISEKSEIFDDQFSVERPDGSNFTLKIRSTKLEDSAMYFCASSERREGQPQHFGDGTRLSIL.

In DNA form, the CDR3 reads TGCGCCAGCAGCTCCTCCGGGACAGGGGACGAAAAACTGTTTTTT. Translating gives CASSSSGTGDEKLFF. The chain employs TRBV5-1 and TRBJ1-4; 10 bases are a match to TRBD1. Trimming at V came to 3 bases and at J to 8 bases, leaving 7 bases not matched to a gene. The CDR3 is made up of 15 amino acids. The V gene's germline CDR1 is SGHRS and CDR2 YFSETQ.

The rearrangement links TRBV4-2 to TRBJ1-1; no clear D. Germline V gives CDR1 LGHNA, CDR2 YNFKEQ. The CDR3 covers 13 residues. V lost 4 bases and J 0 bases, leaving 6 bases between the germline ends. DNA for the CDR3: TGTGCCAGCAGCCGGACTTTGAACACTGAAGCTTTCTTT. It codes for CASSRTLNTEAFF.

The chain joins TRBV29-1 to TRBJ2-5, with D perhaps assigned TRBD1 or TRBD2 (5 bases each). The germline gives CDR1 SQVTM, CDR2 ANQGSEA. V was cut by 0 bases and J by 3 bases, with 20 bases left in between. This CDR3 has 17 residues. The CDR3 nucleotides read TGCAGCGTTGAAGAACTTTGGTTGGGGGAGTCCAAAGAGACCCAGTACTTC. Protein sequence: CSVEELWLGESKETQYF.

The chain combines TRBV18 with TRBJ1-2; possibly TRBD1 for D (6 bases). CDR1 is KGHSH and CDR2 is LQKENI in the germline V gene. V lost 2 bases, J lost 3 bases, and 13 bases lay in between. The length of the CDR3 is 15 residues. For the CDR3, the DNA is TGTGCCAGCTCACCAGAAACAGGGCTTTACTATGGCTACACCTTC. It specifies CASSPETGLYYGYTF.

The gene calls are TRBV19 and TRBJ1-3; D may be TRBD1 (6 bases). Germline CDR1 reads LNHDA; CDR2 reads SQIVND (reference sequence). The CDR3 runs to 14 residues. V was trimmed by 5 bases and J by 2 bases, leaving 10 bases between them. The CDR3 loop reads CASSGQGTGNTIYF. CDR3 nucleotide sequence: TGTGCCAGTAGTGGTCAGGGGACTGGAAACACCATATATTTT. The full variable domain, its missing parts supplied by reference TRBV19 and TRBJ1-3, is DGGITQSPKYLFRKEGQNVTLSCEQNLNHDAMYWYRQDPGQGLRLIYYSQIVNDFQKGDIAEGYSVSREKKESFPLTVTSAQKNPTAFYLCASSGQGTGNTIYFGEGSWLTVV.

J is TRBJ2-7 and V is TRBV4-2, with D maybe TRBD1 (6 bases). Germline assignment: CDR1 LGHNA and CDR2 YNFKEQ. This CDR3 contains 16 residues. V was cut by 0 bases and J by 1 base, with 13 bases left in between. In nucleotides, the CDR3 is TGTGCCAGCAGCCAAGAATTCCAGGGGATATCCTACGAGCAGTACTTC. Its translation: CASSQEFQGISYEQYF.

V gene TRBV9 combines with J gene TRBJ2-2; TRBD2 agrees at 11 bases. With 3 bases clipped from V and 1 base from J, the junction kept 2 bases outside the gene matches. CDR3 size: 16 residues. CDR1 and CDR2 (germline): SGDLS, YYNGEE. For the CDR3, the DNA is TGTGCCAGCAGCGCTACTAGCGGGGGGAACACCGGGGAGCTGTTTTTT. Protein: CASSATSGGNTGELFF.

This clone was found once. The genes are TRBV5-8 and TRBJ2-1, with 11 bases fitting TRBD2. Trimming at V came to 0 bases and at J to 2 bases, leaving 10 bases not matched to a gene. The CDR3 runs 19 residues. CDR1 and CDR2 from the germline V gene are SGHTS and YDEGEE. The CDR3 is CASSLVWLAGGRTYNEQFF. The CDR3 DNA follows: TGTGCCAGCAGCTTGGTCTGGCTAGCGGGAGGAAGGACCTACAATGAGCAGTTCTTC. Combining the CDR3 with reference TRBV5-8 and TRBJ2-1 gives the whole variable domain EAGVTQSPTHLIKTRGQQATLRCSPISGHTSVYWYQQALGLGLQFLLWYDEGEERNRGNFPPRFSGRQFPNYSSELNVNALELEDSALYLCASSLVWLAGGRTYNEQFFGPGTRLTVL.